The present entry profiles one T cell receptor (beta chain) with its context. The antigen is not known. The data originate from a study of cytomegalovirus exposure and HLA in healthy donors. The V end was cut by 6 bases, the J end by 6 bases, with 11 bases between. From germline, CDR1 is MGHDK and CDR2 SYGVNS. The CDR3 is 13 residues long. The PCR contained 60 Vbeta and 13 Jbeta primers. Original methodology: An analysis that came later counted 77 million or so unique TCR beta chains, around 10 million shared. Sequenced by immunoSEQ multiplex PCR; TCRdb stores in-frame clones only, minus some. That table supplies the V and J calls and clone size; D and trimming were determined from the DNA. This sample's clone table lists around 88,000 clones. The donors gave bone marrow, and they were healthy. Notes on the study in general: Three CMV-associated chains proved CMV antigen-specific in vitro.

The specimen sequenced was PBMCs. This chain uses TRBV25-1 with TRBJ2-2; tentatively, D is TRBD2 (5 bases). This TCR was recovered from a girl aged 5 to 17 in good health and CMV-seropositive. CDR3 protein: CASSSPGAGELFF. CDR3 bases: TGTGCCAGCAGCTCCCCCGGGGCCGGGGAGCTGTTTTTT.